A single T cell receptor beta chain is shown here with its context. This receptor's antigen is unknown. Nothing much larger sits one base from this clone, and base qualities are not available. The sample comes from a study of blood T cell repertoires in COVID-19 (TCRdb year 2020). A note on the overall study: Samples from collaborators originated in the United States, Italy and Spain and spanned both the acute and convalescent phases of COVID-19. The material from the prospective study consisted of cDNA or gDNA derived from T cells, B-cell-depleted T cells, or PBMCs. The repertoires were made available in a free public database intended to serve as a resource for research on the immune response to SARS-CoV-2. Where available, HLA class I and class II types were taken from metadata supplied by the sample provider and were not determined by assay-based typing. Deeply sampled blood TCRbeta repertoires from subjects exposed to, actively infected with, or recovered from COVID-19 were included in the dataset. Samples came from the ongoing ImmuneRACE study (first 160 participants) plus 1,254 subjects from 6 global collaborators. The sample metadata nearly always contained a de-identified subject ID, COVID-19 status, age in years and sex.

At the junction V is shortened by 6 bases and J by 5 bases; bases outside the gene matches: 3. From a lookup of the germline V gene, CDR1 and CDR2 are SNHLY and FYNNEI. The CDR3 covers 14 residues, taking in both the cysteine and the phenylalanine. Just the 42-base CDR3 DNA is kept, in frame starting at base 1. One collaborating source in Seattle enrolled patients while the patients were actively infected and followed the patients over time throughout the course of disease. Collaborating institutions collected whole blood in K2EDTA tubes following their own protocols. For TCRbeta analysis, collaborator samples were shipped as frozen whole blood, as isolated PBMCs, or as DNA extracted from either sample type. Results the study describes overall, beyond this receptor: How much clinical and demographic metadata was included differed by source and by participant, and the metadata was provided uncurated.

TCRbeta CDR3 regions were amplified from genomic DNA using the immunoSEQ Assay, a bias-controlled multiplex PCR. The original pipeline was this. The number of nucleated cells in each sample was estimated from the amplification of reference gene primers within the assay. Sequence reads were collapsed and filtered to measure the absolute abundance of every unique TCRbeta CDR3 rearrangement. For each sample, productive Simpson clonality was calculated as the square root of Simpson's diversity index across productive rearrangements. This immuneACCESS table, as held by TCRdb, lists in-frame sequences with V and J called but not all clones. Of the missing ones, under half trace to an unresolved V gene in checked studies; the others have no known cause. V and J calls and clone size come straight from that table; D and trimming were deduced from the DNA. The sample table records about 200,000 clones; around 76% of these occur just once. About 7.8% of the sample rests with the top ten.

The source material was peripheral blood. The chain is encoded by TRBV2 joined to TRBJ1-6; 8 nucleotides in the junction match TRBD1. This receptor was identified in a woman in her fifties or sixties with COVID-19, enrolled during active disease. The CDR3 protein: CASRLDRDNSPLHF. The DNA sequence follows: TGTGCCAGCAGATTGGACAGGGATAATTCACCCCTCCACTTT.